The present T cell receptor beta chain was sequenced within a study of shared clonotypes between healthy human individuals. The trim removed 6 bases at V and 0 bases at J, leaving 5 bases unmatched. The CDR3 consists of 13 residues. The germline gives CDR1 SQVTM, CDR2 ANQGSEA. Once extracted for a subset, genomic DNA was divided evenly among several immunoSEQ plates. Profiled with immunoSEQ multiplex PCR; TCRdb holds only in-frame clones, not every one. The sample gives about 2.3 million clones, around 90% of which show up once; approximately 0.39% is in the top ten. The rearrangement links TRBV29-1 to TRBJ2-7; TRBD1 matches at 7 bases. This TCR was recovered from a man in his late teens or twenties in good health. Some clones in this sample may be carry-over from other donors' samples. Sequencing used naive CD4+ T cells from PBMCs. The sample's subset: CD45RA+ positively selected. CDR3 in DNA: TGCAGCGTGGGACAGCTCTTCTCCTACGAGCAGTACTTC. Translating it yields CSVGQLFSYEQYF.